The text below deals with one T cell receptor beta chain. A junction end diverges from the germline sequence, so it may reflect a read error. Sequencing was performed with immunoSEQ multiplex PCR; in TCRdb, only in-frame clones are kept and a portion is missing. The table records about 70,000 clones, around nine tenths of them present only once. These data come from a study of T cell changes during pregnancy in multiple sclerosis. Germline-derived CDR1 and CDR2 are SSHAT and FNYEAQ (reference sequence). CDR3 size: 15 residues. The material was peripheral blood, obtained in the third trimester of pregnancy. This sequence originates from a female donor in good health, enrolled as a control in a pregnancy study. V usage is TRBV7-7 and J usage is TRBJ2-5; 7 bases fit TRBD1. CDR3 protein: CASSPNRGKQETQYF. The CDR3 DNA sequence: TGTGCTAGCAGCCCGAACAGGGGCAAGCAAGAGACCCAGTACTTC.